This entry describes one TCR beta chain. Its antigen is as yet unknown. CDR1 and CDR2 from the germline V gene are SEHNR and FQNEAQ (reference sequence). The CDR3 is made up of 16 amino acids. J was trimmed by 5 bases and V by 5 bases; bases with no gene match: 13. The sample is drawn from a study of blood T cells in healthy people across ages. Study outcomes and limitations: Roughly linearly, TCR beta diversity per million T cells fell as age increased. PBMCs went unsorted, and a conclusive naive versus antigen-experienced comparison was therefore prevented.

For the second PCR, which ran for about 6 to 12 cycles, a sample-barcoded 5' primer and a J-beta primer mix were used. From the 5' RACE reads, TCRdb called clonotypes with MiXCR, one entry per CDR3 protein. The repertoire holds some 1,800,000 distinct CDR3 sequences, roughly two fifths seen once, with 23% in the top ten. The chain is built from TRBV7-9 and TRBJ1-2, with 8 bases lining up with TRBD1. Specimen: blood. The clonotype was recovered from a human donor in good health. The CDR3 DNA sequence: TGTGCCAGCAGCCCGGTGACCGGGACAGGATCGTATGGCTACACCTTC. Its protein is CASSPVTGTGSYGYTF.